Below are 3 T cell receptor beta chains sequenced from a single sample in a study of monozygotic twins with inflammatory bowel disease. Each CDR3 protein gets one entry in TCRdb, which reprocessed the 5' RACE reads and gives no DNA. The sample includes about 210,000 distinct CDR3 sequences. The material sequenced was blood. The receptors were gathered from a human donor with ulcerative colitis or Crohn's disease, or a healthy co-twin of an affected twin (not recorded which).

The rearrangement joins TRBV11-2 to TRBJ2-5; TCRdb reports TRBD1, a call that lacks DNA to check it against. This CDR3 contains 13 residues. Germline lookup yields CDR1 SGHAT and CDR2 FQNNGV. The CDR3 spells CASTGAYQETQYF.

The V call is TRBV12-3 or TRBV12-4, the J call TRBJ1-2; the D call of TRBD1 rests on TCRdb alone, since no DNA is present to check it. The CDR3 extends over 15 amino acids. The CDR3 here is CASSLGDGGLGGYTF.

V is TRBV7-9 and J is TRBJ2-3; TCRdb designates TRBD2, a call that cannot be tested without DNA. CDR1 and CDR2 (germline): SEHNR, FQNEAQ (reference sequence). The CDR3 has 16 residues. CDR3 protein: CASSPTGTRNTDTQYF.